This is a list of T cell receptor beta chains from one sample in a study of patients and donors after allogeneic stem cell transplantation. TCRdb redid the calling of the RT-PCR reads with MiXCR, one entry per CDR3 protein. There are roughly 940,000 distinct CDR3 sequences in the sample; roughly 18% occur only once, and 5% to 6.5% lies in the top ten. The specimen was blood, either unsorted or a sorted T cell fraction (not recorded which). These receptors all stem from a human donor who was either an allogeneic HSCT recipient or a stem cell or donor lymphocyte infusion donor (not recorded which). It is not recorded whose cells these are; they may come from a transplant donor. The CDR3 runs from the conserved cysteine through the conserved F or W.

v_gene	j_gene	len	CDR3aa
TRBV18	TRBJ2-7	12	CASSPPIFEQYF
TRBV7-9	TRBJ1-6	14	CASSLRDNNSPLHF
TRBV20-1	TRBJ2-1	14	CSARSATDLNEQFF
TRBV7-9	TRBJ2-7	15	CASSGAGALVDEQYF
TRBV15	TRBJ2-1	13	CATSRVRVSEQFF
TRBV12-3/TRBV12-4	TRBJ2-1	16	CASSFAGGAYRGEQFF
TRBV12-3/TRBV12-4	TRBJ2-5	14	CASSLTSAGETQYF
TRBV2	TRBJ2-7	15	CASSERADGTYEQYF
TRBV20-1	TRBJ1-4	15	CSASFAQGSNEKLFF
TRBV5-5	TRBJ1-1	12	CASGDSYTEAFF
TRBV5-6	TRBJ2-5	14	CASSLRRRSGAQYF
TRBV11-2	TRBJ2-3	18	CASSLLLAGGLSTDTQYF
TRBV12-3/TRBV12-4	TRBJ2-3	15	CASSLWREGTDTQYF
TRBV9	TRBJ2-6	17	CASSVITGASGANVLTF
TRBV4-2	TRBJ2-1	14	CASSPSGTYNEQFF
TRBV6-1	TRBJ2-2	13	CASSGPTNRELFF
TRBV10-3	TRBJ2-3	13	CAIAGGAKDTQYF
TRBV10-3	TRBJ1-2	14	CAISVPDRNYGYTF
TRBV27	TRBJ2-6	18	CASSLRSRGLSGANVLTF
TRBV7-3	TRBJ2-3	17	CASSFRRGRADTDTQYF
TRBV7-9	TRBJ2-3	12	CASSPTGRTQYF
TRBV12-3/TRBV12-4	TRBJ2-7	15	CASSLGLESSYEQYF
TRBV4-2	TRBJ2-2	15	CASSQAGSNTGELFF